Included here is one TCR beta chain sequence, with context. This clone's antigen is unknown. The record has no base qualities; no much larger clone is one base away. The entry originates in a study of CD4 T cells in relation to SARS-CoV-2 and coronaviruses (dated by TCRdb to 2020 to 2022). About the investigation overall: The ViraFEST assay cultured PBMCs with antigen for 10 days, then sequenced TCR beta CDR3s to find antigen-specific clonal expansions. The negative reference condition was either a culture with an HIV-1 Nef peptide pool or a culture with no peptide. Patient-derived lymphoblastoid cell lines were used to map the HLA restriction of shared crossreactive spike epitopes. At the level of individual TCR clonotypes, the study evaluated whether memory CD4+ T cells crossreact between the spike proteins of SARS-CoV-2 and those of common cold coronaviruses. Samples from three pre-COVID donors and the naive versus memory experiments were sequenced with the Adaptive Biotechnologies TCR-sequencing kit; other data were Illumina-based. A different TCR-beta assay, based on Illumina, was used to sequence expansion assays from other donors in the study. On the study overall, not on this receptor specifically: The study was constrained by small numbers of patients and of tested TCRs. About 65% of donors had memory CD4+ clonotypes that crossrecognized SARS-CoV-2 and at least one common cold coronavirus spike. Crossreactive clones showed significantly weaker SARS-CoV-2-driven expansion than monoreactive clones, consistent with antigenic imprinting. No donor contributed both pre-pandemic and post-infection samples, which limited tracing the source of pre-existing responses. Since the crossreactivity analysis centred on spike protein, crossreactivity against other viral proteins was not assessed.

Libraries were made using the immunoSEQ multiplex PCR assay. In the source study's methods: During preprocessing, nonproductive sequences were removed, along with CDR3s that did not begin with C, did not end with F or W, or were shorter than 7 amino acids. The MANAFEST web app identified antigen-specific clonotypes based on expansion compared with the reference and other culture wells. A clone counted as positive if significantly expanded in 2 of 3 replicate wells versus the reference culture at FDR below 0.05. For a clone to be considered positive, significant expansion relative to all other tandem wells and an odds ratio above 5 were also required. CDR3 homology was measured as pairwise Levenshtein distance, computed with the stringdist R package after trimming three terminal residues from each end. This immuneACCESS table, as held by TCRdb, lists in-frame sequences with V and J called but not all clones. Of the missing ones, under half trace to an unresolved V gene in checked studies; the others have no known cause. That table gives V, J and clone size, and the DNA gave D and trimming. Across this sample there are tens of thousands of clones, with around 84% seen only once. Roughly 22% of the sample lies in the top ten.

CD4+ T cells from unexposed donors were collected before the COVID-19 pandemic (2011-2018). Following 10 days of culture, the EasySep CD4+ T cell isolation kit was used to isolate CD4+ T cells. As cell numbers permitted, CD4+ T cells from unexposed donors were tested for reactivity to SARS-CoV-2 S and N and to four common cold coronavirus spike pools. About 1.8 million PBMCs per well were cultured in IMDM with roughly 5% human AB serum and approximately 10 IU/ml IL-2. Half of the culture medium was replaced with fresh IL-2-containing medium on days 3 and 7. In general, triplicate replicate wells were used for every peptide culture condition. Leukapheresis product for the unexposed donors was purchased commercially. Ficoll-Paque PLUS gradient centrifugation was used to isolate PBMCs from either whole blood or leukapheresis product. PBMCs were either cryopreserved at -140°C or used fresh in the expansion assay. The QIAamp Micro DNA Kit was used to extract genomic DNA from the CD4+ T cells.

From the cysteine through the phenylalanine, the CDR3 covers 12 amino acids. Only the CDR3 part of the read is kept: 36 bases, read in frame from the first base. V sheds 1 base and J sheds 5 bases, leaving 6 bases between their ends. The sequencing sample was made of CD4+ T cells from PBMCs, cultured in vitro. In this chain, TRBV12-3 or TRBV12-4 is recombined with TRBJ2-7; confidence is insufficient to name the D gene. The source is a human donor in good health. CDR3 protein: CASSLVYHEQYF. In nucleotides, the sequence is TGTGCCAGCAGTTTAGTGTACCACGAGCAGTACTTC.